This record covers a single T cell receptor (beta chain). Germline CDR1 reads SGHTA; CDR2 reads FQGNSA. This CDR3 has 15 residues. V was clipped by 5 bases and J by 0 bases, with 11 bases between them. The assay was immunoSEQ multiplex PCR, and TCRdb's table has in-frame clones only and misses some. The table lists over 450,000 clones, 78% of them singletons. These data originate in a study of shared T cell receptors in the human thymus. These sequences were also reported in another study, on human thymus T cells. That source reports: The source of the thymus tissue was resections taken during corrective heart surgery. V and J genes seemed to be used with bias in thymic and blood repertoires. Thymic repertoires from unrelated individuals overlapped highly, related research reported.

What was sequenced was thymocytes. The sequence was collected from a boy in the first two years of life with a congenital heart defect. The chain employs TRBV7-2 and TRBJ2-1, with D possibly TRBD2 on 5 matching bases. In nucleotides, the CDR3 is TGTGCCAGCAGCCCGGACGGGAACTCCTACAATGAGCAGTTCTTC. Its translation is CASSPDGNSYNEQFF.